This T cell receptor beta chain was found in a study of technical replicates of blood from a handful of donors. Germline loops: CDR1 ENHRY, CDR2 SYGVKD. This CDR3 has 16 amino acids. V shed 2 bases, J shed 3 bases, and the junction held 4 bases outside the gene matches. TCRdb keeps only in-frame clones here, not all; method: immunoSEQ multiplex PCR. The sample holds approximately 75,000 clones; 95% to 97% are singletons and the top ten take roughly 0.3%. The rearrangement uses TRBV10-3 and TRBJ1-4, with TRBD1 identical over 9 bases. The TCR sequence derives from a human donor in good health. The sequencing input was T cells isolated from PBMCs. CDR3 protein: CAISELQGASNEKLFF. Here the CDR3 DNA reads TGTGCCATCAGTGAGCTACAGGGGGCGTCTAATGAAAAACTGTTTTTT.